These 18 T cell receptor beta chains came from one sample sequenced in a study of control samples from healthy donors and cancer patients. The table came from immunoSEQ multiplex PCR; TCRdb's copy has only in-frame clones and leaves some out. Among approximately 150,000 clones listed, around 86% were seen once. The sample consisted of blood. Source of these receptors: a man aged 25-45 years in good health.

J is TRBJ2-3 and V is TRBV5-6, with no clear D. V lost 2 bases and J 6 bases, leaving 16 bases between the germline ends. The CDR3 is 15 residues long. CDR1 is SGHDT, CDR2 YYEEEE, per germline. The CDR3 is CASSFNPSNSDTQYF. The CDR3 DNA reads as TGTGCCAGCAGCTTTAACCCCTCTAACTCGGATACGCAGTATTTT.

The chain couples TRBV4-1 to TRBJ1-2, with a weak D call TRBD1 (6 bases). The CDR3 sequence is 18 residues long. From germline, CDR1 is MGHRA and CDR2 YSYEKL. V lost 4 bases to trimming and J lost 6 bases, with 27 bases between them. DNA of the CDR3: TGCGCCAGCAGCCTGGGTGGGTCTTCGGGGGCCGTTACCCATGGCTACACCTTC. Amino acid sequence: CASSLGGSSGAVTHGYTF.

V usage is TRBV29-1 and J usage is TRBJ2-3, with a tentative D call TRBD2 (5 bases). Trimming left V 2 bases short and J 3 bases short, with 12 bases between. The CDR3 consists of 14 residues. Germline loops: CDR1 SQVTM, CDR2 ANQGSEA. CDR3: CSVEPGMRTDTQYF. CDR3 in DNA: TGCAGCGTTGAACCGGGGATGAGGACAGATACGCAGTATTTT.

This clone is a singleton in its sample. The chain uses TRBV24-1 and TRBJ2-6; D unresolved. Germline CDR1 reads KGHDR; CDR2 reads SFDVKD. This CDR3 contains 16 residues. Trimming shortened V by 4 bases and J by 0 bases, and 9 bases separated the two germline ends. Written as DNA, the CDR3 is TGTGCCACCAGTGACCCCCTGGACTCTGGGGCCAACGTCCTGACTTTC. It codes for CATSDPLDSGANVLTF.

The chain combines TRBV5-4 with TRBJ2-5; D unresolved. V gave up 1 base and J gave up 2 bases, with 9 bases separating them. The CDR3 is 14 amino acids. Germline V gene sequence: CDR1 SGHNT, CDR2 YYREEE (reference sequence). CDR3 coding DNA: TGTGCCAGCAGCTTGTCGTGGGGACAAGAGACCCAGTACTTC. Translated, it gives CASSLSWGQETQYF.

This rearrangement joins TRBV19 to TRBJ1-6; D not resolved. CDR1 and CDR2 from the germline V gene are LNHDA and SQIVND (reference sequence). The length of the CDR3 is 13 residues. V lost 4 bases, J lost 9 bases, and 10 bases lay in between. As DNA, the CDR3 is TGTGCCAGTAGTAGAAACATGGGTTCACCCCTCCACTTT. Its translation is CASSRNMGSPLHF.

CDR3 loop: CSVEKAAGNTEAFF. In DNA, the CDR3 is TGCAGCGTTGAAAAGGCGGCCGGGAACACTGAAGCTTTCTTT. V is TRBV29-1 and J is TRBJ1-1; D is ambiguous. Trimming cost V 2 bases and J 1 base, with 11 bases left between them. Germline CDR1 is SQVTM and CDR2 is ANQGSEA. The CDR3 extends over 14 amino acids.

The rearrangement uses TRBV6-5 and TRBJ2-2; TRBD1 or TRBD2 may be the D gene (5 bases each). The CDR3 consists of 14 residues. V shed 5 bases and J shed 5 bases, with 12 bases lying between them. The germline V gene encodes CDR1 MNHEY and CDR2 SVGAGI. CDR3 residues: CASSPLEGTGELFF. The DNA of the CDR3 is TGTGCCAGCAGTCCGCTAGAGGGGACCGGGGAGCTGTTTTTT.

This clone has only one observation. This sequence joins TRBV6-1 and TRBJ1-2; tentatively, D is TRBD1 (5 bases). CDR3 length equals 13 residues. Trimming removed 2 bases at V and 7 bases at J, with 11 bases between. Germline V lookup: CDR1 MNHNS, CDR2 SASEGT. The CDR3 is CASSELGVAGYTF. CDR3 nucleotide sequence: TGTGCCAGCAGTGAATTAGGGGTAGCTGGCTACACCTTC.

This sequence joins TRBV5-5 and TRBJ1-1; D unclear. The CDR3 loop spans 14 amino acids. Trimming shortened V by 3 bases and J by 5 bases, and 14 bases separated the two germline ends. The germline gives CDR1 SGHKS, CDR2 YYEKEE (reference sequence). CDR3 coding DNA: TGTGCCAGCAGCTCTAATTGGCGGGAAACTGAAGCTTTCTTT. Translating it yields CASSSNWRETEAFF. The whole variable domain, filled in from reference TRBV5-5 and TRBJ1-1, reads DAGVTQSPTHLIKTRGQQVTLRCSPISGHKSVSWYQQVLGQGPQFIFQYYEKEERGRGNFPDRFSARQFPNYSSELNVNALLLGDSALYLCASSSNWRETEAFFGQGTRLTVV.

J is TRBJ1-1 and V is TRBV6-5, with D possibly matching TRBD1 (5 bases). The CDR3 length is 14 residues. Germline V gene lookup returns CDR1 MNHEY and CDR2 SVGAGI. Trimming removed 6 bases at V and 1 base at J, with 12 bases between. The CDR3 DNA follows: TGTGCCAGCAGCTGGGGGAGTAAGAACACTGAAGCTTTCTTT. As protein: CASSWGSKNTEAFF.

The chain recombines TRBV7-6 with TRBJ2-2; D call uncertain. Germline V gene lookup returns CDR1 SGHVS and CDR2 FNYEAQ. This CDR3 spans 14 amino acids. Trimming cost V 1 base and J 2 bases, with 5 bases left between them. DNA for the CDR3: TGTGCCAGCAGCTTAGAAAGCAACACCGGGGAGCTGTTTTTT. This sequence encodes CASSLESNTGELFF.

The chain recombines TRBV4-3 with TRBJ2-5; 7 positions agree with TRBD2. CDR1 and CDR2 (germline): LGHNA, YSLEER. V lost 0 bases and J lost 7; bases outside the gene matches: 5. CDR3 length: 14 amino acids. This chain's CDR3 is CASSQDGGSTTQYF. CDR3 nucleotide sequence: TGCGCCAGCAGCCAAGACGGGGGGTCAACGACCCAGTACTTC.

V usage is TRBV3-1 (or the pseudogene TRBV3-2) and J usage is TRBJ2-3; maybe TRBD2 (7 bases). CDR3 size: 17 residues. Trimming removed 2 bases at V and 4 bases at J, with 19 bases between. The germline CDR1 and CDR2 sequences are LGHDT and YNNKEL (reference sequence). CDR3 amino acids: CASSQSSAGAGADTQYF. The CDR3 DNA is TGTGCCAGCAGCCAAAGTTCGGCGGGGGCCGGGGCAGATACGCAGTATTTT.

This clone was seen once. The chain joins TRBV20-1 to TRBJ2-3; TRBD1 might be the D (7 bases). From germline, CDR1 is DFQATT and CDR2 SNEGSKA (reference sequence). Deletions cut 3 bases from V and 2 bases from J, with 18 bases between. The CDR3 has 16 residues. CDR3 protein: CSASYLDRRDTDTQYF. The CDR3 bases are TGCAGTGCTAGTTACCTGGACAGGAGGGACACAGATACGCAGTATTTT.

Comments on this clone: Other DNA sequences from this sample encode an identical CDR3 as well. The V call is TRBV6-4, the J call TRBJ2-3, with 7 bases that match TRBD2. V shed 3 bases and J 3 bases; nucleotides not matched to a gene: 0. Germline CDR1 reads MRHNA; CDR2 reads SNTAGT. There are 13 residues in the CDR3. This CDR3 is CASSERETDTQYF. For the CDR3, the DNA is TGTGCCAGCAGTGAGCGGGAGACAGATACGCAGTATTTT.

This chain uses TRBV6-5 with TRBJ2-5; D not certain. V was trimmed by 5 bases and J by 0 bases, leaving 7 bases between them. The CDR3 covers 13 residues. Germline CDR1 reads MNHEY; CDR2 reads SVGAGI. The CDR3 loop reads CASSKSNQETQYF. Here the CDR3 DNA reads TGTGCCAGCAGTAAATCGAACCAAGAGACCCAGTACTTC.

This clone was picked up one time. V gene TRBV19 combines with J gene TRBJ2-3, with D perhaps assigned TRBD1 or TRBD2 (6 bases each). The germline V gene encodes CDR1 LNHDA and CDR2 SQIVND (reference sequence). The CDR3 has 14 amino acids. Trimming stripped 10 bases from V and 3 bases from J, with 17 bases between. This CDR3 is CAKKTGAGTDTQYF. The CDR3 DNA is TGTGCCAAAAAAACGGGGGCCGGAACAGATACGCAGTATTTT.